The 25 T cell receptor beta chains below all came from one sample that was sequenced in a study of blood T cell repertoires in COVID-19 (dated by TCRdb to 2020 to 2022). Libraries were built with the immunoSEQ multiplex PCR assay. The immuneACCESS repertoire file appears here via TCRdb, limited to in-frame rearrangements. These files lack a portion of the clones; in checked studies, under half of the deficit traces to unresolved V genes, and the cause of the others is not known. The sample table contains 310,000 or so clones; only one count was recorded for approximately 82% of them. The ten largest clones represent about 1.2% of the sample. The sequenced sample consisted of peripheral blood. These receptors came from a woman aged 50 to 60 with acute or convalescent COVID-19.

The J gene is TRBJ2-3, the V gene TRBV28; no definite D call. The ends were cut back, 2 bases at V and 1 base at J, with 4 bases in the middle. Germline lookup yields CDR1 MDHEN and CDR2 SYDVKM. The CDR3 extends over 13 amino acids. CDR3 sequence reads: CASSLAGTDTQYF. The CDR3, as DNA: TGTGCCAGCAGTTTAGCGGGCACAGATACGCAGTATTTT.

This clone was seen a handful of times. This chain uses TRBV7-9 with TRBJ1-2; 10 bases align to TRBD1. Germline lookup yields CDR1 SEHNR and CDR2 FQNEAQ (reference sequence). The CDR3 covers 17 residues. Losses at the gene ends were 2 bases for V and 6 bases for J; bases not matched to a gene: 12. Here the CDR3 reads CASSLTTGGFSLHGYTF. For the CDR3, the DNA is TGTGCCAGCAGCTTAACGACAGGGGGCTTTTCTCTCCATGGCTACACCTTC.

V usage is TRBV5-1 and J usage is TRBJ2-7; 7 nucleotides line up with TRBD2. This CDR3 has 12 amino acids. Germline values: CDR1 SGHRS, CDR2 YFSETQ. After removal of 4 bases from V and 7 bases from J, the junction contained 5 bases not matched to a gene. CDR3 region: CASSLGRWEQYF. CDR3 bases: TGCGCCAGCAGCCTCGGGAGGTGGGAGCAGTACTTC.

Written as DNA, the CDR3 is TGTGCCAGCTCAGAGGAGCGGCTTTCACCCCTCCACTTT. It specifies CASSEERLSPLHF. This chain uses TRBV7-2 with TRBJ1-6; no definite D call. CDR1 is SGHTA and CDR2 is FQGNSA in the germline V gene. The CDR3 totals 13 residues. Trimming stripped 8 bases from V and 9 bases from J, with 14 bases between.

The chain couples TRBV5-1 to TRBJ2-3; 8 nucleotides agree with TRBD1. Germline CDR1 and CDR2: SGHRS and YFSETQ. V shed 0 bases and J 7 bases; nucleotides not matched to a gene: 7. This CDR3 is built from 15 residues. The CDR3 protein is CASSLVGTGRNTQYF. The DNA of the CDR3 is TGCGCCAGCAGCTTGGTAGGGACAGGTCGGAATACGCAGTATTTT.

The chain joins TRBV10-1 to TRBJ1-4; possibly TRBD1 for D (5 bases). V was clipped by 6 bases and J by 1 base, with 9 bases between them. This CDR3 spans 14 amino acids. Germline lookup yields CDR1 WNHNN and CDR2 SYGVQD (reference sequence). CDR3 sequence reads: CASSPGRTNEKLFF. As DNA, the CDR3 is TGCGCCAGCAGCCCAGGGCGAACTAATGAAAAACTGTTTTTT.

This clone was counted a single time. The chain combines TRBV7-2 with TRBJ1-1; tentatively, D is TRBD1 (5 bases). Trimming left V 5 bases short and J 11 bases short, with 18 bases between. The germline V gene encodes CDR1 SGHTA and CDR2 FQGNSA. The CDR3 runs 13 residues. The CDR3 DNA reads as TGTGCCAGCAGCCGCTCCAGGGCAGACGACGCTTTCTTT. Translating it yields CASSRSRADDAFF.

The V call is TRBV30, the J call TRBJ2-7, with TRBD2 matching 14 bases. This CDR3 region has 17 residues. The V segment lost 3 bases and the J segment 6 bases; nucleotides outside the gene matches: 13. Germline-derived CDR1 and CDR2 are GTSNPN and SVGIG (reference sequence). CDR3 coding DNA: TGTGCCTGGAGCCGAAGATCGACTAGCGGGAGGGGGAGCGAGCAGTACTTC. Protein product: CAWSRRSTSGRGSEQYF.

The gene calls are TRBV7-8 and TRBJ1-3; no clear D. This CDR3 spans 17 amino acids. Germline lookup yields CDR1 SGHVS and CDR2 FQNEAQ. V lost 1 base to trimming and J lost 0 bases, with 13 bases between them. This CDR3 is CASSLVDAGSSGNTIYF. Here the CDR3 DNA reads TGTGCCAGCAGCTTAGTAGACGCCGGGAGCTCTGGAAACACCATATATTTT.

The gene calls are TRBV3-1 (or the pseudogene TRBV3-2) and TRBJ2-1; 12 bases fit TRBD2. Germline V gene data show CDR1 as LGHDT and CDR2 as YNNKEL (reference sequence). V shed 5 bases and J 0 bases; nucleotides not matched to a gene: 8. This CDR3 is built from 18 residues. This CDR3 reads CASSGLAGGAGSYNEQFF. The DNA for the CDR3 is TGTGCCAGCAGCGGGCTAGCGGGGGGGGCAGGCTCCTACAATGAGCAGTTCTTC.

Only a few counts were recorded for this clone. The CDR3 loop reads CASSQDSRGDTEAFF. CDR3 DNA sequence: TGCGCCAGCAGCCAAGATTCCAGGGGGGACACTGAAGCTTTCTTT. This chain uses TRBV4-3 with TRBJ1-1; 7 nucleotides agree with TRBD1. Trimming took 0 bases from V and 3 from J; bases not matched to a gene: 4. The germline V gene encodes CDR1 LGHNA and CDR2 YSLEER. The CDR3 contains 15 residues.

The chain couples TRBV29-1 to TRBJ2-7, with D possibly matching TRBD1 (5 bases). Trimming took off 5 bases at V and 5 bases at J, with 13 bases between the two ends. The CDR3 is 12 amino acids. Looked up from germline, CDR1 is SQVTM and CDR2 is ANQGSEA. CDR3 loop: CSVSGYQDEQYF. CDR3 nucleotides: TGCAGCGTTTCAGGGTACCAGGACGAGCAGTACTTC.

This clone showed up just once. This chain uses TRBV2 with TRBJ1-1, with a tentative D call TRBD1 (5 bases). The V end lost 10 bases, the J end lost 2 bases, and 29 bases lay between the germline ends. Per germline, CDR1 SNHLY and CDR2 FYNNEI. The CDR3 consists of 18 residues. DNA for the CDR3: TGTGCCACCCCCCGGTTCGGTCTAGGGGATTATGGTAACACTGAAGCTTTCTTT. This gives the protein CATPRFGLGDYGNTEAFF. The whole variable domain, remainder taken from reference TRBV2 and TRBJ1-1, is EPEVTQTPSHQVTQMGQEVILRCVPISNHLYFYWYRQILGQKVEFLVSFYNNEISEKSEIFDDQFSVERPDGSNFTLKIRSTKLEDSAMYFCATPRFGLGDYGNTEAFFGQGTRLTVV.

The chain uses TRBV14 and TRBJ1-1; D may be TRBD1 (5 bases). This CDR3 has 15 residues. V lost 0 bases and J lost 3, with 11 bases in between. Germline assignment: CDR1 SGHDN and CDR2 FVKESK. This chain's CDR3 is CASSQDFGGYTEAFF. The CDR3 DNA is TGTGCCAGCAGCCAAGATTTCGGGGGGTACACTGAAGCTTTCTTT. Combining the CDR3 with reference TRBV14 and TRBJ1-1 gives the whole variable domain EAGVTQFPSHSVIEKGQTVTLRCDPISGHDNLYWYRRVMGKEIKFLLHFVKESKQDESGMPNNRFLAERTGGTYSTLKVQPAELEDSGVYFCASSQDFGGYTEAFFGQGTRLTVV.

The CDR3 region is CATSDHTWTGGEKLFF. Here the CDR3 DNA reads TGTGCCACCAGTGACCATACGTGGACAGGGGGCGAAAAACTGTTTTTT. The chain uses TRBV24-1 and TRBJ1-4; 11 bases map to TRBD1. Trimming removed 4 bases from V and 8 bases from J; junction bases left unmatched: 8. Looked up from germline, CDR1 is KGHDR and CDR2 is SFDVKD. This CDR3 has 16 amino acids.

This chain joins TRBV10-1 and TRBJ2-7, with 13 bases identical to TRBD2. V shed 8 bases and J 5 bases; nucleotides not matched to a gene: 3. Per the germline V gene, CDR1 is WNHNN and CDR2 is SYGVQD (reference sequence). The CDR3 covers 13 residues. The DNA of the CDR3 is TGCGCCAGCGGGGGACTAGCGGGAAACGAGCAGTACTTC. Translation gives CASGGLAGNEQYF.

This clone came up once. Additional DNA sequences in this sample encode the identical CDR3. This sequence joins TRBV3-1 (or the pseudogene TRBV3-2) and TRBJ2-3; D gene ambiguous. The CDR3 sequence is 13 residues long. V lost 3 bases, J lost 0 bases, and 4 bases lay in between. The germline CDR1 and CDR2 sequences are LGHDT and YNNKEL (reference sequence). In DNA form, the CDR3 reads TGTGCCAGCAGCCAGTATAGCACAGATACGCAGTATTTT. Amino acid sequence: CASSQYSTDTQYF.

The chain uses TRBV5-4 and TRBJ2-1; 9 bases are a match to TRBD1. Per germline, CDR1 SGHNT and CDR2 YYREEE (reference sequence). V gave up 4 bases and J gave up 8 bases; unmatched junction bases: 7. The CDR3 contains 14 residues. The CDR3 here is CASSGRQGVDEQFF. The CDR3 coding sequence is TGTGCCAGCAGCGGGAGACAGGGGGTGGATGAGCAGTTCTTC.

The chain couples TRBV27 to TRBJ1-2; 8 positions agree with TRBD1. Germline V gene sequence: CDR1 MNHEY, CDR2 SMNVEV (reference sequence). Trimming removed 5 bases from V and 2 bases from J; junction bases left unmatched: 7. This CDR3 comprises 15 residues. The CDR3 nucleotides are TGTGCCAGCAGTCCCATCGGACAGGGAAACTATGGCTACACCTTC. This encodes CASSPIGQGNYGYTF.

The chain carries TRBV20-1 and TRBJ1-2; 9 bases match TRBD1. Germline CDR1 is DFQATT and CDR2 is SNEGSKA (reference sequence). Trimming removed 8 bases from V and 6 bases from J; junction bases left unmatched: 4. The CDR3 loop spans 11 amino acids. In DNA form, the CDR3 reads TGCAGTCACCGGGACAGGGATGGCTACACCTTC. This codes for CSHRDRDGYTF.

The chain couples TRBV28 to TRBJ1-2; 8 bases are a match to TRBD1. With V trimmed by 9 bases and J by 7 bases, 10 bases remained unmatched. The CDR3 has 13 amino acids. CDR1 is MDHEN and CDR2 is SYDVKM in the germline V gene. CDR3 residues: CASSLQGASGYTF. DNA for the CDR3: TGTGCCAGTAGCCTTCAGGGGGCCTCTGGCTACACCTTC.

V usage is TRBV7-2 and J usage is TRBJ1-4, with 7 bases fitting TRBD1. The germline CDR1 and CDR2 sequences are SGHTA and FQGNSA. Trimming removed 5 bases from V and 0 bases from J; junction bases left unmatched: 6. CDR3 length: 16 residues. The CDR3 DNA reads TGTGCCAGCAGCACCGGGACAGCCGCAACTAATGAAAAACTGTTTTTT. Its translation is CASSTGTAATNEKLFF.

The chain carries TRBV10-1 and TRBJ2-7; no firm D call. V dropped 6 bases and J dropped 1 base, with 13 bases sitting between them. The CDR3 loop spans 14 amino acids. In germline, CDR1 is WNHNN, CDR2 SYGVQD (reference sequence). CDR3: CASRYPASSYEQYF. CDR3 DNA: TGCGCCAGCAGGTACCCAGCGTCATCCTACGAGCAGTACTTC.

This clone was seen only once. The V and J genes are TRBV7-8 and TRBJ2-3; 9 positions agree with TRBD2. From germline, CDR1 is SGHVS and CDR2 FQNEAQ. The CDR3 totals 16 residues. Trimming removed 2 bases from V and 0 bases from J; junction bases left unmatched: 3. The CDR3 spells CASSLRTSGSTDTQYF. The CDR3 nucleotides read TGTGCCAGCAGCTTACGAACTAGCGGGAGCACAGATACGCAGTATTTT. Supplemented by reference TRBV7-8 and TRBJ2-3, the full variable domain reads GAGVSQSPRYKVAKRGQDVALRCDPISGHVSLFWYQQALGQGPEFLTYFQNEAQLDKSGLPSDRFFAERPEGSVSTLKIQRTQQEDSAVYLCASSLRTSGSTDTQYFGPGTRLTVL.

This chain uses TRBV9 with TRBJ1-4; the match to TRBD1 covers 7 bases. The CDR3 runs 13 residues. CDR1 is SGDLS and CDR2 is YYNGEE in the germline V gene. Unmatched junction bases numbered 5, after V lost 4 bases and J lost 8 bases. In DNA form, the CDR3 reads TGTGCCAGCAGCCCCGGGACAGTCGAAAAACTGTTTTTT. It encodes CASSPGTVEKLFF.